This entry lists 8 T cell receptor beta chains sequenced from one sample in a study of shared clonotypes between healthy human individuals. Terminally differentiated effector memory CD45RA+ cells were excluded by CCR7 positive selection of CD45RO-negative cells. Clones were sequenced by immunoSEQ multiplex PCR, and TCRdb holds only the in-frame ones, with some missing. The data show 2 million or so clones, with about 95% seen just once and roughly 1.1% held by the top ten. The sample taken for sequencing was naive CD8+ T cells sorted from blood. All receptors come from a man aged 18 to 35 in good health.

V and J are TRBV10-2 and TRBJ2-7; 11 bases are shared with TRBD1. CDR1 and CDR2 from the germline V gene are WSHSY and SAAADI. The CDR3 consists of 15 residues. V lost 3 bases to trimming and J lost 3 bases; unmatched junction nucleotides: 4. The CDR3 loop is CASSDTGTGGYEQYF. The CDR3 nucleotides read TGCGCCAGCAGTGATACCGGGACAGGGGGCTACGAGCAGTACTTC.

J is TRBJ1-5 and V is TRBV5-6; the D is unclear. CDR1 is SGHDT, CDR2 YYEEEE, per germline. This CDR3 spans 16 amino acids. The ends were cut back, 1 base at V and 2 bases at J, with 13 bases in the middle. For the CDR3, the DNA is TGTGCCAGCAGCTTGTCCCCAACTCTGGGCAATCAGCCCCAGCATTTT. It yields the protein CASSLSPTLGNQPQHF. The entire variable domain, with the rest obtained from reference TRBV5-6 and TRBJ1-5, is as follows: DAGVTQSPTHLIKTRGQQVTLRCSPKSGHDTVSWYQQALGQGPQFIFQYYEEEERQRGNFPDRFSGHQFPNYSSELNVNALLLGDSALYLCASSLSPTLGNQPQHFGDGTRLSIL.

V gene TRBV27 combines with J gene TRBJ1-5; 8 bases match TRBD1. The trim removed 5 bases at V and 1 base at J, leaving 7 bases unmatched. The CDR3 spans 16 residues. Germline V gene data show CDR1 as MNHEY and CDR2 as SMNVEV (reference sequence). CDR3 nucleotides: TGTGCCAGCAGTCAGTGGACAGGGTCGAGCAATCAGCCCCAGCATTTT. Translation: CASSQWTGSSNQPQHF.

The V call is TRBV10-2, the J call TRBJ2-3; D is possibly TRBD2 (5 bases). CDR3 length: 15 amino acids. Germline CDR1 WSHSY, CDR2 SAAADI. V shed 3 bases and J shed 5 bases, with 15 bases lying between them. The CDR3 loop reads CASSDLGAVGDTQYF. The CDR3, as DNA: TGCGCCAGCAGTGATCTAGGAGCGGTGGGAGATACGCAGTATTTT.

This chain links TRBV27 with TRBJ2-3, with 10 bases lining up with TRBD2. The ends lost 3 bases at V and 4 bases at J; junction bases unmatched: 7. CDR1 and CDR2 (germline): MNHEY, SMNVEV (reference sequence). The CDR3 runs 16 residues. This chain's CDR3 is CASSFLTSGASDTQYF. CDR3 nucleotides: TGTGCCAGCAGTTTTCTCACTAGCGGGGCCTCAGATACGCAGTATTTT.

The chain links TRBV5-1 to TRBJ2-7; TRBD1 is a possible D gene (5 bases). The CDR3 loop spans 16 amino acids. The germline V gene encodes CDR1 SGHRS and CDR2 YFSETQ. The V gene lost 0 bases and the J gene lost 0 bases, with 13 bases spanning the gap. In nucleotides, the CDR3 is TGCGCCAGCAGCTTGGTTCCAGGGAAGAACTCCTACGAGCAGTACTTC. Protein sequence: CASSLVPGKNSYEQYF.

J is TRBJ2-7 and V is TRBV2; D is uncertain. V lost 3 bases, J lost 3 bases, and 9 bases lay in between. The germline V gene has CDR1 SNHLY and CDR2 FYNNEI. CDR3 length equals 13 residues. CDR3 DNA: TGTGCCAGCAGTGATGGCGTGGTCTACGAGCAGTACTTC. Its protein is CASSDGVVYEQYF.

Turning to this clone: Other DNA sequences in this specimen translate into the identical CDR3. This chain joins TRBV5-1 and TRBJ2-7, with 11 bases that match TRBD1. Germline V gives CDR1 SGHRS, CDR2 YFSETQ. The V and J ends lost 3 bases and 3 bases, in that order; junction bases with no gene match: 2. This CDR3 is 14 amino acids long. The CDR3 DNA follows: TGCGCCAGCAGCTATGGGACAGGGGGCTACGAGCAGTACTTC. This translates into CASSYGTGGYEQYF.